A single sample is the source of the 32 T cell receptor beta chains below, sequenced in a study of blood T cell repertoires in COVID-19. Only in-frame clones appear in the TCRdb table, and some are missing; sequencing was by immunoSEQ multiplex PCR. The sample contains about 400,000 clones, about 87% of which appear only once. The sequenced sample was peripheral blood. The receptors were sampled from a human donor in a cohort sampled during active COVID-19.

The gene calls are TRBV5-6 and TRBJ2-2; 12 bases are shared with TRBD2. Germline trimming cut 1 base from V and 3 bases from J; bases unmatched to any gene: 4. Germline CDR1 reads SGHDT; CDR2 reads YYEEEE. The length of the CDR3 is 17 residues. This CDR3 reads CASSLRLAGGDTGELFF. The CDR3 DNA follows: TGTGCCAGCAGCTTGCGGCTAGCGGGGGGGGACACCGGGGAGCTGTTTTTT.

The chain carries TRBV6-6 and TRBJ2-4; 8 nucleotides align to TRBD1. The trim removed 4 bases at V and 0 bases at J, leaving 5 bases unmatched. The CDR3 totals 16 residues. Per germline, CDR1 MNHNY and CDR2 SVGAGI (reference sequence). This CDR3 reads CASSSPRGRAKNIQYF. In nucleotides, the CDR3 is TGTGCCAGCAGTTCCCCCAGGGGGCGAGCCAAAAACATTCAGTACTTC.

This clone occurred a few times. The V call is TRBV6-1, the J call TRBJ2-4; D is perhaps TRBD2 (5 bases). Germline V gene lookup returns CDR1 MNHNS and CDR2 SASEGT. V was trimmed by 2 bases and J by 0 bases, leaving 17 bases between them. The CDR3 covers 18 residues. DNA for the CDR3: TGTGCCAGCAGTGAATCAGTTATCCGGGATTTAGCCAAAAACATTCAGTACTTC. This codes for CASSESVIRDLAKNIQYF.

The chain couples TRBV9 to TRBJ2-1, with 12 bases fitting TRBD2. V was pared by 4 bases and J by 5 bases, with 4 bases of the junction left unmatched. CDR1 SGDLS and CDR2 YYNGEE come from the germline V gene. CDR3 length: 15 amino acids. CDR3 bases: TGTGCCAGCAGCCCTAGCGGGGGGGAGAACAATGAGCAGTTCTTC. Translating gives CASSPSGGENNEQFF.

V gene TRBV6-4 combines with J gene TRBJ2-3; 11 bases are shared with TRBD2. With V trimmed by 4 bases and J by 0 bases, 0 bases remained unmatched. Looked up from germline, CDR1 is MRHNA and CDR2 is SNTAGT. The CDR3 length is 15 residues. The CDR3 nucleotides are TGTGCCAGCAGTGGACTAGCGGGGAGCACAGATACGCAGTATTTT. The encoded protein is CASSGLAGSTDTQYF.

As to this clone: The sample contains more than one DNA sequence encoding this CDR3. This chain joins TRBV7-2 and TRBJ2-2; a weak D match, TRBD2 (5 bases). Germline V CDR1 and CDR2: SGHTA, FQGNSA. The V and J ends lost 1 base and 5 bases respectively, with 8 bases between them. The CDR3 extends over 14 amino acids. The CDR3 is CASSLGGGTGELFF. The CDR3 nucleotides read TGTGCCAGCAGCTTAGGAGGCGGGACCGGGGAGCTGTTTTTT.

The sample holds one count of this clone. In DNA, the CDR3 is TGTGCCAGCAGCTCTCCATTAGCGGGAGTATTCGATGAGCAGTTCTTC. This encodes CASSSPLAGVFDEQFF. The chain uses TRBV7-2 and TRBJ2-1; 9 positions agree with TRBD2. V gave up 4 bases and J gave up 8 bases; unmatched junction bases: 12. The CDR3 covers 16 residues. From germline, CDR1 is SGHTA and CDR2 FQGNSA.

The chain carries TRBV25-1 and TRBJ1-5; no firm D call. Deletions cut 5 bases from V and 0 bases from J, with 11 bases between. Germline V gene sequence: CDR1 MGHDK, CDR2 SYGVNS. This CDR3 comprises 15 residues. CDR3 sequence reads: CASSPDTFSNQPQHF. CDR3 DNA sequence: TGTGCCAGCAGTCCTGACACTTTTAGCAATCAGCCCCAGCATTTT.

The gene calls are TRBV5-4 and TRBJ2-4; D gene ambiguous. V lost 2 bases and J 5 bases, leaving 5 bases between the germline ends. Germline values: CDR1 SGHNT, CDR2 YYREEE (reference sequence). CDR3 length: 12 residues. The CDR3, as DNA: TGTGCCAGCAGCTTCGGTGAAAACATTCAGTACTTC. This encodes CASSFGENIQYF.

The rearrangement uses TRBV9 and TRBJ2-1; 7 bases match TRBD2. This CDR3 is built from 15 residues. The V gene end was trimmed by 0 bases and the J gene end by 4 bases; junction bases not matched to a gene: 4. Per germline, CDR1 SGDLS and CDR2 YYNGEE. The CDR3 region has the DNA TGTGCCAGCAGCGTAGCCCAGCGGGGTTACAATGAGCAGTTCTTC. Protein sequence: CASSVAQRGYNEQFF.

The J gene is TRBJ1-2, the V gene TRBV5-5; 11 nucleotides match TRBD1. Germline assignment: CDR1 SGHKS and CDR2 YYEKEE (reference sequence). J was trimmed by 3 bases and V by 4 bases; bases with no gene match: 5. CDR3 length equals 15 residues. The CDR3 DNA is TGTGCCAGCAGCCTGGAGGGACAGGGGGACTATGGCTACACCTTC. Translated, it gives CASSLEGQGDYGYTF.

The chain has TRBV28 and TRBJ2-7; 7 bases are a match to TRBD2. Germline lookup yields CDR1 MDHEN and CDR2 SYDVKM. This CDR3 contains 13 residues. J was trimmed by 7 bases and V by 8 bases; bases with no gene match: 11. As DNA, the CDR3 is TGTGCCAGCTTAAGGGAGGCCGGGGGGGAGCAGTACTTC. Its protein product is CASLREAGGEQYF.

The V gene is TRBV7-2, the J gene TRBJ2-7; D gene uncertain. Germline V gene sequence: CDR1 SGHTA, CDR2 FQGNSA. Trimming removed 2 bases at V and 2 bases at J, with 13 bases between. CDR3 length equals 15 residues. The CDR3 here is CASSLIPRGAYEQYF. As DNA, the CDR3 is TGTGCCAGCAGCTTAATCCCACGAGGAGCCTACGAGCAGTACTTC.

The chain is built from TRBV6-5 and TRBJ1-1, with 8 bases fitting TRBD1. Germline-derived CDR1 and CDR2 are MNHEY and SVGAGI. The CDR3 runs 15 residues. With 8 bases clipped from V and 7 bases from J, the junction kept 15 bases outside the gene matches. CDR3 nucleotides: TGTGCCAGCCAACTTGGGGCCACAGGGGGAGGTGAAGCTTTCTTT. This sequence encodes CASQLGATGGGEAFF.

The V gene is TRBV7-6, the J gene TRBJ2-2; D is possibly TRBD1 (5 bases). The V end lost 6 bases, the J end lost 7 bases, and 18 bases lay between the germline ends. There are 15 residues in the CDR3. Germline CDR1 is SGHVS and CDR2 is FNYEAQ. CDR3 protein: CASSAYGPQGGELFF. The CDR3, as DNA: TGTGCCAGCAGTGCTTACGGACCTCAGGGCGGGGAGCTGTTTTTT. Using reference TRBV7-6 and TRBJ2-2 for the parts outside the CDR3, the full variable domain is GAGVSQSPRYKVTKRGQDVALRCDPISGHVSLYWYRQALGQGPEFLTYFNYEAQQDKSGLPNDRFSAERPEGSISTLTIQRTEQRDSAMYRCASSAYGPQGGELFFGEGSRLTVL.

The V and J genes are TRBV30 and TRBJ1-5; tentative D call: TRBD1 (6 bases). The CDR3 is made up of 14 amino acids. Germline V gene sequence: CDR1 GTSNPN, CDR2 SVGIG (reference sequence). Trimming took 0 bases from V and 3 from J, leaving 9 bases between them. The CDR3 reads CAWSVKGDNQPQHF. CDR3 bases: TGTGCCTGGAGTGTAAAGGGGGACAATCAGCCCCAGCATTTT.

The V gene is TRBV7-3, the J gene TRBJ1-5, with 9 bases that match TRBD1. The CDR3 consists of 16 residues. V was pared by 6 bases and J by 1 base, with 7 bases of the junction left unmatched. From germline, CDR1 is SGHTA and CDR2 FQGTGA. The CDR3 sequence: CASRKTGGLSNQPQHF. The DNA for the CDR3 is TGTGCCAGCAGGAAAACAGGGGGCCTCAGCAATCAGCCCCAGCATTTT.

The chain recombines TRBV9 with TRBJ2-1; TRBD2 agrees at 10 bases. The CDR3 length is 17 residues. CDR1 is SGDLS and CDR2 is YYNGEE in the germline V gene. J was trimmed by 7 bases and V by 1 base; bases with no gene match: 11. The CDR3 coding sequence is TGTGCCAGCAGCGTATCCAAAGCGGGAGGGTTATGGAATGAGCAGTTCTTC. Protein product: CASSVSKAGGLWNEQFF. Drawing the rest from reference TRBV9 and TRBJ2-1, the complete variable domain is DSGVTQTPKHLITATGQRVTLRCSPRSGDLSVYWYQQSLDQGLQFLIQYYNGEERAKGNILERFSAQQFPDLHSELNLSSLELGDSALYFCASSVSKAGGLWNEQFFGPGTRLTVL.

The genes are TRBV19 and TRBJ1-5; D may be TRBD1 (6 bases). With 9 bases removed from V and 2 bases from J, the gap between germline ends came to 29 bases. Germline lookup yields CDR1 LNHDA and CDR2 SQIVND (reference sequence). The CDR3 has 19 amino acids. For the CDR3, the DNA is TGTGCCAGCCGGGGGGAGGGGACATCTAACATAGTCGGCAATCAGCCCCAGCATTTT. This codes for CASRGEGTSNIVGNQPQHF.

The chain joins TRBV30 to TRBJ1-5; D remains ambiguous. V lost 0 bases and J lost 6, with 12 bases in between. Germline CDR1 GTSNPN, CDR2 SVGIG (reference sequence). The CDR3 length is 14 residues. In DNA, the CDR3 is TGTGCCTGGAGTGTACCGCGTCGGGGTCAGCCCCAGCATTTT. It encodes CAWSVPRRGQPQHF.

In DNA form, the CDR3 reads TGTGCCAGCAGCTTTGGTAGGGGATCAGATACGCAGTATTTT. This translates into CASSFGRGSDTQYF. This chain links TRBV11-3 with TRBJ2-3; the D gene is possibly TRBD1 (5 bases). Germline V gene data show CDR1 as SGHNT and CDR2 as YENEEA. The V gene lost 3 bases and the J gene lost 4 bases, with 11 bases spanning the gap. The CDR3 extends over 14 amino acids.

This clone came up a few times. The chain uses TRBV5-8 and TRBJ1-1; 7 bases map to TRBD1. Per the germline V gene, CDR1 is SGHTS and CDR2 is YDEGEE. The CDR3 has 12 amino acids. J lost 4 bases, V lost 6 bases, and 3 bases had no gene match. Written as DNA, the CDR3 is TGTGCCAGCAACTACAGGGGCACTGAAGCTTTCTTT. It specifies CASNYRGTEAFF.

The rearrangement links TRBV19 to TRBJ1-1; D gene ambiguous. Trimming pared 4 bases from V and 1 base from J, leaving 7 bases between. The germline CDR1 and CDR2 sequences are LNHDA and SQIVND (reference sequence). There are 13 residues in the CDR3. The CDR3: CASSSGRNTEAFF. In nucleotides, the CDR3 is TGTGCCAGTAGTAGCGGTAGGAACACTGAAGCTTTCTTT. Looking up the rest from reference TRBV19 and TRBJ1-1 gives the full variable domain: DGGITQSPKYLFRKEGQNVTLSCEQNLNHDAMYWYRQDPGQGLRLIYYSQIVNDFQKGDIAEGYSVSREKKESFPLTVTSAQKNPTAFYLCASSSGRNTEAFFGQGTRLTVV.

Regarding this clone: This sample includes further DNA sequences coding for the same CDR3. The chain is built from TRBV6-1 and TRBJ1-4, with D hard to call. Trimming removed 1 base at V and 5 bases at J, with 11 bases between. CDR1 and CDR2 from the germline V gene are MNHNS and SASEGT. The CDR3 totals 15 residues. CDR3 sequence reads: CASSEGPSRNEKLFF. The CDR3 region has the DNA TGTGCCAGCAGTGAAGGGCCCTCGAGGAATGAAAAACTGTTTTTT.

The chain employs TRBV7-8 and TRBJ1-1, with TRBD1 as a possible D gene (6 bases). The CDR3 contains 16 residues. V was pared by 0 bases and J by 1 base, with 12 bases between. Per germline, CDR1 SGHVS and CDR2 FQNEAQ. The CDR3 region has the DNA TGTGCCAGCAGCTTAGCGGGGGCACAGCCGAACACTGAAGCTTTCTTT. Amino acids: CASSLAGAQPNTEAFF.

The chain couples TRBV7-8 to TRBJ1-4; 7 bases match TRBD1. CDR1 SGHVS and CDR2 FQNEAQ come from the germline V gene. CDR3 length equals 15 residues. Trimming at V came to 5 bases and at J to 4 bases, leaving 7 bases not matched to a gene. The CDR3, as DNA: TGTGCCAGCAGCCAAGCGGGGACAGTTAATGAAAAACTGTTTTTT. Translation gives CASSQAGTVNEKLFF.

The chain links TRBV3-1 (or the pseudogene TRBV3-2) to TRBJ2-3; 12 positions match TRBD2. V was pared by 6 bases and J by 14 bases, with 9 bases of the junction left unmatched. From germline, CDR1 is LGHDT and CDR2 YNNKEL (reference sequence). The CDR3 has 13 residues. Written as DNA, the CDR3 is TGTGCCAGCAGTCCGACTAGCGGGAGATCCCCGTATTTT. Encoded protein: CASSPTSGRSPYF.

V is TRBV5-5 and J is TRBJ2-7; D is unclear. This CDR3 is 11 amino acids long. The V gene lost 0 bases and the J gene lost 4 bases, with 2 bases spanning the gap. Germline assignment: CDR1 SGHKS and CDR2 YYEKEE (reference sequence). CDR3: CASSLAYEQYF. The CDR3 nucleotides are TGTGCCAGCAGCTTGGCTTACGAGCAGTACTTC. Full variable domain (outside the CDR3, taken from reference TRBV5-5 and TRBJ2-7): DAGVTQSPTHLIKTRGQQVTLRCSPISGHKSVSWYQQVLGQGPQFIFQYYEKEERGRGNFPDRFSARQFPNYSSELNVNALLLGDSALYLCASSLAYEQYFGPGTRLTVT.

Only a few counts were recorded for this clone. The rearrangement links TRBV19 to TRBJ1-1; 7 positions match TRBD1. V trimming: 7 bases; J trimming: 1 base; junction bases outside the gene matches: 12. CDR3 length: 16 residues. Germline V gives CDR1 LNHDA, CDR2 SQIVND (reference sequence). The CDR3 loop reads CASNKNNRGRNTEAFF. CDR3 in DNA: TGTGCCAGTAACAAAAACAACAGGGGACGGAACACTGAAGCTTTCTTT.

This clone has only a few counts. At the DNA level, this CDR3 is encoded by other sequences in the same sample as well. This rearrangement joins TRBV19 to TRBJ2-7, with 10 bases that match TRBD1. This CDR3 comprises 14 residues. Germline V lookup: CDR1 LNHDA, CDR2 SQIVND (reference sequence). The J segment lost 4 bases and the V segment lost 4 bases, leaving 4 bases of the junction unmatched. The CDR3 protein is CASSKGQGRYEQYF. The CDR3 region has the DNA TGTGCCAGTAGTAAGGGACAGGGGCGGTACGAGCAGTACTTC.

The CDR3 nucleotides are TGTGCCAGCAGCCCAGTTTGGCGGGGGGCCTCCGAGCAGTACTTC. Encoded protein: CASSPVWRGASEQYF. This chain uses TRBV7-2 with TRBJ2-7; TRBD2 matches 8 bases. The CDR3 loop spans 15 amino acids. Trimming took 5 bases from V and 6 from J; bases not matched to a gene: 12. CDR1 is SGHTA, CDR2 FQGNSA, per germline.

This clone has only one observation. The V and J genes are TRBV15 and TRBJ2-7; 9 bases align to TRBD2. Germline CDR1 is LNHNV and CDR2 is YYDKDF (reference sequence). The CDR3 contains 15 residues. The V gene end was trimmed by 0 bases and the J gene end by 3 bases; junction bases not matched to a gene: 3. The CDR3 coding sequence is TGTGCCACCAGCAGAGATAAACTAGCGGGCTACGAGCAGTACTTC. This gives the protein CATSRDKLAGYEQYF.